The entry that follows covers one TCR beta chain sequence. V lost 1 base to trimming and J lost 1 base, with 12 bases between them. Per the germline V gene, CDR1 is SGDLS and CDR2 is YYNGEE. The CDR3 runs to 15 residues. Under the authors' procedure: Researchers report that nucleated cell counts were estimated from reference gene primer amplification. This table comes from immunoSEQ multiplex PCR, and its TCRdb copy is limited to in-frame clones, with some not included. The V and J calls and clone size come from that table; D and trimming were worked out from the DNA. The sample holds 56,000 or so clones; around 92% are singletons and the top ten take roughly 6%. This sample stems from a study of blood T cell repertoires in COVID-19. Across the whole study: Whether acute or convalescent, the COVID-19 samples came from the United States, Italy and Spain. PBMCs, B-cell-depleted T cells, or T cells provided the cDNA or gDNA that made up the material.

This chain joins TRBV9 and TRBJ2-7, with D possibly being TRBD2 (6 bases). This sequence was found in a man in his fifties or sixties with active COVID-19. Sequencing was carried out using peripheral blood. CDR3 sequence (DNA): TGTGCCAGCAGCGTATCTGCAGGGACTTCCTACGAGCAGTACTTC. Translating gives CASSVSAGTSYEQYF.